This record looks at one T cell receptor (beta chain) sequence and its context. Its antigen is currently unknown. Using a J-beta primer mix together with a sample-barcoded 5' primer, a second PCR was run for roughly 7 to 12 cycles. Via MiXCR, TCRdb re-called the 5' RACE reads, giving one row per CDR3 protein. The sample yields hundreds of thousands of distinct CDR3 sequences, roughly 50% seen once. This CDR3 contains 12 residues. Germline CDR1 is MDHEN and CDR2 is SYDVKM. V lost 10 bases and J 7 bases, leaving 17 bases between the germline ends. This entry comes from a study of blood T cells in healthy people across ages. General observations from the study: Diversity figures derived from one million T cells were judged to underestimate the true value. Long-lived donors had more naive CD4+ cells and higher diversity than aged donors.

The sequence came from a man aged 25 to 40 in good health. This chain links TRBV28 with TRBJ2-7; unclear D gene. Input material: blood. The CDR3 DNA sequence: TGTGCCACCGAGGACCGCTCCTGGGAGCAGTACTTC. It yields the protein CATEDRSWEQYF. Filled out from reference TRBV28 and TRBJ2-7, the complete variable domain reads DVKVTQSSRYLVKRTGEKVFLECVQDMDHENMFWYRQDPGLGLRLIYFSYDVKMKEKGDIPEGYSVSREKKERFSLILESASTNQTSMYLCATEDRSWEQYFGPGTRLTVT.